This TCR beta chain was recovered during a study of blood T cell repertoires in COVID-19. Whole-study context: Samples of COVID-19 (acute and convalescent) were obtained from the United States, Italy and Spain. PBMCs, B-cell-depleted T cells, or T cells were the source of the cDNA or gDNA that made up the material.

V lost 5 bases and J 9 bases, leaving 17 bases between the germline ends. CDR1 is SGHKS, CDR2 YYEKEE, per germline (reference sequence). This CDR3 has 14 amino acids. Per the original data handling: Reference gene primer amplification gave nucleated cell count estimates. Only in-frame clones appear in the TCRdb table, and some are missing; sequencing was by immunoSEQ multiplex PCR. V, J and clone size reflect that table, while D and trimming were determined from the DNA. In the table there are roughly 250,000 clones, around 90% of which are singletons. The clonotype comes from a man aged 55-75 years who had recovered from COVID-19. The sample consisted of peripheral blood. The gene calls are TRBV5-5 and TRBJ2-2; maybe TRBD1 (7 bases). In nucleotides, the CDR3 is TGTGCCAGCAGGATCCAAGGAGGGGGCCGGGAGCTGTTTTTT. It yields the protein CASRIQGGGRELFF.